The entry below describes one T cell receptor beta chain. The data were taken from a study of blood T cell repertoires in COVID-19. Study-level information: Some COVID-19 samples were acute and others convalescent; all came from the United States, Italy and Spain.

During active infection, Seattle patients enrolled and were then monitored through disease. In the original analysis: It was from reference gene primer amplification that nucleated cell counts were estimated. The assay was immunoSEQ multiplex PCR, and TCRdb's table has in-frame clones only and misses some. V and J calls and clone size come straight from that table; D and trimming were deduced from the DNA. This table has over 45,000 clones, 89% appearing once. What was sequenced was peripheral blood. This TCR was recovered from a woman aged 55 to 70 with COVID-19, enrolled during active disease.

CDR3 nucleotides: TGTGCCAGTACAACTCAGGGTGGGAGGGATGGCTACACCTTC. Protein sequence: CASTTQGGRDGYTF. The chain employs TRBV19 and TRBJ1-2; D perhaps matches TRBD1 (5 bases). The CDR3 totals 14 residues. V lost 7 bases and J lost 6, with 18 bases in between. Germline loops: CDR1 LNHDA, CDR2 SQIVND (reference sequence).